Listed here are 14 T cell receptor beta chains from one sample, sequenced in a study of graft-versus-host responses after intestinal transplantation. Generated by immunoSEQ multiplex PCR, the TCRdb table keeps only in-frame clones and is missing some. The table has approximately 16,000 clones, 80% to 90% seen once; the top ten hold about 6.3%. The material sequenced was PBMCs, taken around 110 days after intestinal transplant. The receptors shown here come from a human patient who received an intestinal transplant, so some T cells may come from the graft donor.

This clone has just one count. The chain is built from TRBV9 and TRBJ1-2; 7 nucleotides line up with TRBD1. The length of the CDR3 is 15 residues. V was pared by 0 bases and J by 5 bases, with 7 bases of the junction left unmatched. Germline V gene data show CDR1 as SGDLS and CDR2 as YYNGEE. CDR3 nucleotides: TGTGCCAGCAGCGTAGGGACAGGTGGGGAGTATGGCTACACCTTC. Translating gives CASSVGTGGEYGYTF.

V gene TRBV6-1 combines with J gene TRBJ2-1; TRBD2 agrees at 16 bases. Germline CDR1 MNHNS, CDR2 SASEGT. The trim removed 4 bases at V and 7 bases at J, leaving 16 bases unmatched. This CDR3 is built from 20 residues. The CDR3 bases are TGTGCCAGCAGTGGATTTGCAAAGGGACTAGCGGGAGGGCAGGGGAATGAGCAGTTCTTC. This gives the protein CASSGFAKGLAGGQGNEQFF.

This clone has only one observation. This chain joins TRBV10-3 and TRBJ2-7; 13 bases agree with TRBD2. In germline, CDR1 is ENHRY, CDR2 SYGVKD. Unmatched junction bases numbered 4, after V lost 6 bases and J lost 5 bases. This CDR3 has 14 residues. This CDR3 is CAIREGLAGNEQYF. DNA of the CDR3: TGTGCCATCAGAGAGGGACTAGCGGGAAACGAGCAGTACTTC.

The J gene is TRBJ2-2, the V gene TRBV30; TRBD2 agrees at 7 bases. J was trimmed by 7 bases and V by 4 bases; bases with no gene match: 9. Per germline, CDR1 GTSNPN and CDR2 SVGIG (reference sequence). There are 14 residues in the CDR3. CDR3 residues: CAWTVGGPIGELFF. The CDR3 region has the DNA TGTGCCTGGACTGTGGGAGGGCCGATCGGGGAGCTGTTTTTT.

The genes are TRBV6-1 and TRBJ1-5, with 7 bases identical to TRBD1. The CDR3 length is 14 residues. The germline V gene has CDR1 MNHNS and CDR2 SASEGT. The ends lost 8 bases at V and 9 bases at J; junction bases unmatched: 13. The CDR3 loop is CASARDSLISPQHF. CDR3 coding DNA: TGTGCCAGCGCCCGGGACAGTCTAATATCGCCCCAGCATTTT.

This clone was observed a handful of times. The chain employs TRBV7-9 and TRBJ1-2; no definite D call. Trimming pared 7 bases from V and 7 bases from J, leaving 16 bases between. The CDR3 extends over 13 amino acids. Per the germline V gene, CDR1 is SEHNR and CDR2 is FQNEAQ (reference sequence). The CDR3 sequence: CASTRYVVGGYTF. Here the CDR3 DNA reads TGTGCCAGCACGAGATATGTAGTGGGTGGCTACACCTTC.

The genes are TRBV15 and TRBJ1-1; the D is unclear. The V gene lost 2 bases and the J gene lost 1 base, with 8 bases spanning the gap. CDR3 size: 14 residues. Germline values: CDR1 LNHNV, CDR2 YYDKDF (reference sequence). CDR3 coding DNA: TGTGCCACCAGCAGACTTTCCTGGAACACTGAAGCTTTCTTT. Translating it yields CATSRLSWNTEAFF.

The CDR3 spells CASRGDRYEQYF. Written as DNA, the CDR3 is TGTGCCAGCCGTGGGGATCGCTACGAGCAGTACTTC. V is TRBV7-8 and J is TRBJ2-7; D remains ambiguous. Germline V gives CDR1 SGHVS, CDR2 FQNEAQ. The V end lost 8 bases, the J end lost 3 bases, and 11 bases lay between the germline ends. This CDR3 has 12 residues.

A single count supports this clone. This sequence joins TRBV7-1 and TRBJ1-2; unclear D gene. TRBV7-1 is an open reading frame, and its role is uncertain. The CDR3 contains 17 residues. The ends were cut back, 5 bases at V and 4 bases at J, with 23 bases in the middle. The CDR3 spells CASSEEPHEGKIYGYTF. CDR3 DNA sequence: TGTGCCAGCAGCGAGGAACCTCACGAGGGAAAGATCTATGGCTACACCTTC.

This clone appeared a single time. This chain uses TRBV2 with TRBJ2-2; TRBD2 matches at 16 bases. The germline V gene has CDR1 SNHLY and CDR2 FYNNEI. The CDR3 is 18 residues long. V trimming: 8 bases; J trimming: 5 bases; junction bases outside the gene matches: 11. The CDR3 coding sequence is TGTGCCAGCTCGTGGGGACTAGCGGGAGGGGTGGGTACCGGGGAGCTGTTTTTT. This gives the protein CASSWGLAGGVGTGELFF. The variable domain in full, with the rest retrieved from reference TRBV2 and TRBJ2-2, is EPEVTQTPSHQVTQMGQEVILRCVPISNHLYFYWYRQILGQKVEFLVSFYNNEISEKSEIFDDQFSVERPDGSNFTLKIRSTKLEDSAMYFCASSWGLAGGVGTGELFFGEGSRLTVL.

This clone occurred a few times. This chain uses TRBV6-4 with TRBJ2-1; 10 bases are a match to TRBD2. Germline V gene data show CDR1 as MRHNA and CDR2 as SNTAGT. V shed 4 bases, J shed 9 bases, and the junction held 3 bases outside the gene matches. The CDR3 loop spans 13 amino acids. The CDR3 nucleotides are TGTGCCAGCAGTGCTAGCGGGAGTTTTGAGCAGTTCTTC. Protein: CASSASGSFEQFF.

This chain uses TRBV19 with TRBJ2-1; perhaps TRBD2 as D (6 bases). This CDR3 is built from 15 residues. The V and J ends lost 2 bases and 7 bases respectively, with 15 bases between them. The germline gives CDR1 LNHDA, CDR2 SQIVND (reference sequence). CDR3 nucleotide sequence: TGTGCCAGTAGTATACCCGGGAGCTTTAGGAATGAGCAGTTCTTC. Translation gives CASSIPGSFRNEQFF.

With respect to this clone: At one boundary the junction diverges from the germline segment, which might be a read error. The chain's CDR3 is CASSYSTSGRSEQYF. CDR3 sequence (DNA): TGTGCCAGCAGTTACTCGACTAGCGGGAGATCCGAGCAGTACTTC. V and J are TRBV10-3 and TRBJ2-7; TRBD2 agrees at 12 bases. The CDR3 totals 15 residues. CDR1 ENHRY and CDR2 SYGVKD come from the germline V gene.

This clone was observed once. J is TRBJ1-2 and V is TRBV6-1; D may be TRBD1 (5 bases). Germline lookup yields CDR1 MNHNS and CDR2 SASEGT. There are 13 residues in the CDR3. V was clipped by 9 bases and J by 3 bases, with 14 bases between them. CDR3 coding DNA: TGTGCCAGTGGGGCCAGGCTATACTATGGCTACACCTTC. It specifies CASGARLYYGYTF.